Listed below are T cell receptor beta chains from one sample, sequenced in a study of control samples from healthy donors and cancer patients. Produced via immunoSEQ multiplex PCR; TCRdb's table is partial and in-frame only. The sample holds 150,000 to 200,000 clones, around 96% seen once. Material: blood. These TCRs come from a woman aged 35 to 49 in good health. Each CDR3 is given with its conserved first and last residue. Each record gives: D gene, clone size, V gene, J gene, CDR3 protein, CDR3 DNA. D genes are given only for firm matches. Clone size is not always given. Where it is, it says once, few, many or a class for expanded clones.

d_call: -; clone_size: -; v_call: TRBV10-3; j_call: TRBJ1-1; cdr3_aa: CAISEGYEAFF; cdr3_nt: TGTGCCATCAGTGAGGGGTATGAAGCTTTCTTT
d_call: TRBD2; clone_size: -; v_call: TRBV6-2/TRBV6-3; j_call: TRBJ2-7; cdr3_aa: CASRPLAGDGSYEQYF; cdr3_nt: TGTGCCAGCAGACCTCTAGCGGGGGACGGCTCCTACGAGCAGTACTTC
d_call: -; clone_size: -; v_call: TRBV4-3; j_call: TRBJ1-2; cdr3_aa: CASSRTGITNYGYTF; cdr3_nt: TGCGCCAGCAGCCGAACCGGGATTACAAACTATGGCTACACCTTC
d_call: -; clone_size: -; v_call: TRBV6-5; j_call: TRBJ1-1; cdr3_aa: CASTYSGPNTEAFF; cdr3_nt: TGTGCCAGCACTTATTCCGGGCCGAACACTGAAGCTTTCTTT
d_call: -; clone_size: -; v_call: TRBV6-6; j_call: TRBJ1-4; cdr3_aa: CASSYFEKLFF; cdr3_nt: TGTGCCAGCAGTTATTTTGAAAAACTGTTTTTT
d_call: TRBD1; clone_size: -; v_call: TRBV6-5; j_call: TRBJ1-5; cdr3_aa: CASSLRTGLNQPQHF; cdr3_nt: TGTGCCAGCAGTCTCCGGACAGGGTTGAATCAGCCCCAGCATTTT
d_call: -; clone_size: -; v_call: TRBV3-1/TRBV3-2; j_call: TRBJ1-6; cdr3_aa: CASSLGPDSYNSPLHF; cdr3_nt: TGTGCCAGCAGCCTTGGACCGGATTCCTATAATTCACCCCTCCACTTT
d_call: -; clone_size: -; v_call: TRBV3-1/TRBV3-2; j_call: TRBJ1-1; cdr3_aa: CANSQEFWAEAFF; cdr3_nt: TGTGCCAACAGCCAAGAGTTCTGGGCTGAAGCTTTCTTT
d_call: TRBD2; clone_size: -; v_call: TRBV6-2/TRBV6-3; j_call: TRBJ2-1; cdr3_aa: CASSQTSGVSFF; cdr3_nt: TGTGCCAGCAGCCAGACTAGCGGGGTGTCGTTCTTC
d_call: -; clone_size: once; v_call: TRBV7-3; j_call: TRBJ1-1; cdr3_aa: CASSLGIQGGSTEAFF; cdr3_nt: TGTGCCAGCAGCTTAGGGATACAGGGCGGTAGCACTGAAGCTTTCTTT
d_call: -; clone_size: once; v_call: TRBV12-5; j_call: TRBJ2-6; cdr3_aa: CASGSSSGANVLTF; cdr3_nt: TGTGCTAGTGGTTCAAGCTCTGGGGCCAACGTCCTGACTTTC
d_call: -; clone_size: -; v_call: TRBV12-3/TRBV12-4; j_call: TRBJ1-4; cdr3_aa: CASSLGGDEKLFF; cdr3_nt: TGTGCCAGCAGTTTAGGAGGGGATGAAAAACTGTTTTTT
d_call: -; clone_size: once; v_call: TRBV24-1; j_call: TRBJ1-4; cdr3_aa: CATSDSRSEKLFF; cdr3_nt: TGTGCCACCAGTGATTCCAGGAGTGAAAAACTGTTTTTT
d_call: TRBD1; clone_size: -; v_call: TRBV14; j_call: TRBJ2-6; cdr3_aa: CASSQALGGSSGANVLTF; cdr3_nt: TGTGCCAGCAGCCAAGCTCTAGGGGGCTCCTCTGGGGCCAACGTCCTGACTTTC
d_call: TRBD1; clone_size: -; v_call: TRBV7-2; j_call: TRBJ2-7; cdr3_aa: CASSPRTGYYEQYF; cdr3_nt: TGTGCCAGCAGCCCCCGGACAGGGTACTACGAGCAGTACTTC
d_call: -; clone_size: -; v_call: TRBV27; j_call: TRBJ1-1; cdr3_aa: CASSFGSRGLAFF; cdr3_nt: TGTGCCAGCAGTTTCGGGTCTAGGGGACTAGCTTTCTTT
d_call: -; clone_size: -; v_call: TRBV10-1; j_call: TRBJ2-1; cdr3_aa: CASSESGGTRDEQFF; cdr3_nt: TGCGCCAGCAGTGAGTCCGGGGGAACGAGGGATGAGCAGTTCTTC
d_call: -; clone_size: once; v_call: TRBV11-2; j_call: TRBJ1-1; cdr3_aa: CASSFGAEAFF; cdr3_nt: TGTGCCAGCAGCTTCGGGGCTGAAGCTTTCTTT
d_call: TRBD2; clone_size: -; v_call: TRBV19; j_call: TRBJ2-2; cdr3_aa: CASSPLAGGPGELFF; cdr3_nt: TGTGCCAGTAGCCCACTTGCGGGAGGACCCGGGGAGCTGTTTTTT
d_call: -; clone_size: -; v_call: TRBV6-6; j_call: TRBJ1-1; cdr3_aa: CASRGTVGRNTEAFF; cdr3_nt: TGTGCCAGCAGGGGGACCGTAGGAAGGAACACTGAAGCTTTCTTT
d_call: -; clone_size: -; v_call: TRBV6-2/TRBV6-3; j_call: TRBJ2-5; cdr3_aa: CASSVRGRAGVQETQYF; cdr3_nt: TGTGCCAGCAGTGTGAGGGGGCGGGCGGGGGTCCAAGAGACCCAGTACTTC
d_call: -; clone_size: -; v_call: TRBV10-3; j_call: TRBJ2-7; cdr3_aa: CAIGTGSEQYF; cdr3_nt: TGTGCCATTGGGACGGGTTCCGAGCAGTACTTC
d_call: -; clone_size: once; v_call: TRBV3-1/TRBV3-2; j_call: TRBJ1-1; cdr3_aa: CASGPENTEAFF; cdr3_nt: TGTGCCAGCGGGCCGGAGAACACTGAAGCTTTCTTT
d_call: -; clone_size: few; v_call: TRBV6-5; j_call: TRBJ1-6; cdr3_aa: CASSQQGLPLHF; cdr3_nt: TGTGCCAGCAGCCAGCAAGGGCTACCCCTCCACTTT
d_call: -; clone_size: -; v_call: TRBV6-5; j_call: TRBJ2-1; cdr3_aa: CASTLGDSPNEQFF; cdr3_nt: TGTGCCAGTACATTGGGAGATTCCCCCAATGAGCAGTTCTTC
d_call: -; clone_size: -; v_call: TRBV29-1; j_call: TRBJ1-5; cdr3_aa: CSVRTSWDQPQHF; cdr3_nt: TGCAGCGTGAGGACATCATGGGATCAGCCCCAGCATTTT
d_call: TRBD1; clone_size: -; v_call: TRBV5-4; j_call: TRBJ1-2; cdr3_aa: CASSETGGGYGYTF; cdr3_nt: TGTGCCAGCAGCGAGACAGGGGGCGGATATGGCTACACCTTC
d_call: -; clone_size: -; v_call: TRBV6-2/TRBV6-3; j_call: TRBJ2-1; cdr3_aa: CASSYSPGLYNEQFF; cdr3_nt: TGTGCCAGCAGTTACTCCCCTGGTCTCTACAATGAGCAGTTCTTC
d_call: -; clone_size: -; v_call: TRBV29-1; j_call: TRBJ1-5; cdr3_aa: CSVAIGRGHQPQHF; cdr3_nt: TGCAGCGTTGCGATAGGACGGGGGCATCAGCCCCAGCATTTT
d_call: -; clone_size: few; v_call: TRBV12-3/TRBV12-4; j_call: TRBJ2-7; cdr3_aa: CASSSYIFYEQYF; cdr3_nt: TGTGCCAGCAGTAGTTACATATTCTACGAGCAGTACTTC
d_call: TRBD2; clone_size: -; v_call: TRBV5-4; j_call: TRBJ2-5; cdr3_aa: CASSLIAGEETQYF; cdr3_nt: TGTGCCAGCAGCTTGATAGCGGGGGAAGAGACCCAGTACTTC
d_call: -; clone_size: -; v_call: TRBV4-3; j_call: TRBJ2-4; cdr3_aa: CASSQDLTIAKNIQYF; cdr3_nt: TGCGCCAGCAGCCAAGATCTGACAATAGCCAAAAACATTCAGTACTTC
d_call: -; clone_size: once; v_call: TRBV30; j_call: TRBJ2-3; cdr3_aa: CAWSPGSTDTQYF; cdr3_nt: TGTGCCTGGAGTCCGGGGAGCACAGATACGCAGTATTTT
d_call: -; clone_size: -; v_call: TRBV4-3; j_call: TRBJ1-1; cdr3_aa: CASRGTYNTEAFF; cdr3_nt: TGCGCCAGCAGAGGGACGTACAACACTGAAGCTTTCTTT
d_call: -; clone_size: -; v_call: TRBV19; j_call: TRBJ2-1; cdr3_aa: CASSIWSGVAKNEQFF; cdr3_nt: TGTGCCAGTAGTATTTGGTCGGGAGTGGCGAAGAATGAGCAGTTCTTC
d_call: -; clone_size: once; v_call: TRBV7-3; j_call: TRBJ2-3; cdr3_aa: CASSPQGLGSTDTQYF; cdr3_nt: TGTGCCAGCAGCCCCCAGGGACTCGGCTCCACAGATACGCAGTATTTT
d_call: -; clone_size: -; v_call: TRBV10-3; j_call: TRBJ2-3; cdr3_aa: CAISEPWGESTDTQYF; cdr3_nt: TGTGCCATCAGTGAGCCCTGGGGGGAATCCACAGATACGCAGTATTTT
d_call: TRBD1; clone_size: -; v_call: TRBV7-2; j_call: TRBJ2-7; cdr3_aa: CASSFAGQGAGEQYF; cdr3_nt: TGTGCCAGCAGCTTCGCCGGACAGGGGGCAGGGGAGCAGTACTTC
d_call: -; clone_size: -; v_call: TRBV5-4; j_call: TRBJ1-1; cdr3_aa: CASSWDLRGNTEAFF; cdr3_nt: TGTGCCAGCAGCTGGGACCTAAGGGGGAACACTGAAGCTTTCTTT
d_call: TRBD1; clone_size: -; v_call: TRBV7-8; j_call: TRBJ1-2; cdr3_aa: CASSPRGPGQGFYGYTF; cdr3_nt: TGTGCCAGCAGCCCCCGAGGGCCGGGACAGGGTTTCTATGGCTACACCTTC
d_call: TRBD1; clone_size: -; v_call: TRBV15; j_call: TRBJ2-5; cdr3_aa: CATSGRTGGLETQYF; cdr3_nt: TGTGCCACCAGCGGCCGGACAGGGGGCTTGGAGACCCAGTACTTC
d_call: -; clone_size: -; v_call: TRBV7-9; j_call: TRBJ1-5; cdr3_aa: CASSLSIIDSNQPQHF; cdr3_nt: TGTGCCAGCAGCTTATCGATAATTGATAGCAATCAGCCCCAGCATTTT
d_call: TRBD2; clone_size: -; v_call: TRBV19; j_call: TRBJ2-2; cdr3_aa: CASSMTSSTGELFF; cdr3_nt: TGTGCCAGTAGTATGACTAGCAGCACCGGGGAGCTGTTTTTT
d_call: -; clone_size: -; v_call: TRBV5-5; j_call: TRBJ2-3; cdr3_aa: CASSVGDWQNTQYF; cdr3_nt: TGTGCCAGCAGCGTGGGGGACTGGCAGAATACGCAGTATTTT
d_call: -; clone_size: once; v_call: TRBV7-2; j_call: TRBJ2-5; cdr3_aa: CASSRTPSHQETQYF; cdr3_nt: TGTGCCAGCAGCCGCACACCGAGTCACCAAGAGACCCAGTACTTC
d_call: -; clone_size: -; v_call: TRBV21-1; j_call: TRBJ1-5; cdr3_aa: CASSPRSSNQPQHF; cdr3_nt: TGTGCCAGCAGCCCCCGTAGTAGCAATCAGCCCCAGCATTTT